The 10 T cell receptor beta chains in this list originate from one sample, sequenced in a study of T cell responses to AZD1222 COVID-19 vaccine. The method was immunoSEQ multiplex PCR; TCRdb's version includes in-frame clones alone and lacks a portion of them. The table shows approximately 83,000 clones, with around 90% occurring only once. The material sequenced was peripheral blood, taken on day 0 of MenACWY control vaccination. The receptors were gathered from an adult in good health.

V is TRBV10-3 and J is TRBJ1-1, with no clear D. This CDR3 spans 14 amino acids. The ends were cut back, 2 bases at V and 0 bases at J, with 7 bases in the middle. CDR1 and CDR2 from the germline V gene are ENHRY and SYGVKD. CDR3: CAISEPGLNTEAFF. The CDR3 bases are TGTGCCATCAGTGAGCCTGGACTGAACACTGAAGCTTTCTTT.

This rearrangement joins TRBV28 to TRBJ2-1; 8 bases align to TRBD2. The CDR3 totals 16 residues. From germline, CDR1 is MDHEN and CDR2 SYDVKM. J was trimmed by 7 bases and V by 3 bases; bases with no gene match: 11. The CDR3 coding sequence is TGTGCCAGCAGTTTTTCCCAGCGGGAGCAAGGAAATGAGCAGTTCTTC. Translation gives CASSFSQREQGNEQFF.

The CDR3 reads CASVGAGGLLGADTQYF. CDR3 nucleotides: TGTGCCAGTGTCGGGGCGGGAGGACTACTAGGGGCAGATACGCAGTATTTT. The rearrangement links TRBV28 to TRBJ2-3; 8 bases agree with TRBD2. The CDR3 extends over 17 amino acids. V lost 9 bases to trimming and J lost 4 bases; unmatched junction nucleotides: 18. Germline loops: CDR1 MDHEN, CDR2 SYDVKM. Full variable domain (outside the CDR3, taken from reference TRBV28 and TRBJ2-3): DVKVTQSSRYLVKRTGEKVFLECVQDMDHENMFWYRQDPGLGLRLIYFSYDVKMKEKGDIPEGYSVSREKKERFSLILESASTNQTSMYLCASVGAGGLLGADTQYFGPGTRLTVL.

The CDR3 reads CASSSTTRGGYTF. The CDR3 DNA reads TGTGCCAGCAGTTCTACTACCAGGGGTGGCTACACCTTC. This chain links TRBV28 with TRBJ1-2, with TRBD1 as a possible D gene (6 bases). Trimming stripped 4 bases from V and 7 bases from J, with 13 bases between. The CDR3 is 13 residues long. The V gene's germline CDR1 is MDHEN and CDR2 SYDVKM.

This chain uses TRBV11-2 with TRBJ2-2; D is ambiguous. CDR3 length: 12 amino acids. Per germline, CDR1 SGHAT and CDR2 FQNNGV. V was shortened by 1 base and J by 6 bases, with 3 bases between the two germline ends. For the CDR3, the DNA is TGTGCCAGCAGCTTAGTGGCCGGGGAGCTGTTTTTT. It specifies CASSLVAGELFF.

The rearrangement joins TRBV10-3 to TRBJ1-2; D may be TRBD1 (6 bases). The CDR3 has 13 amino acids. Trimming pared 8 bases from V and 3 bases from J, leaving 13 bases between. CDR1 ENHRY and CDR2 SYGVKD come from the germline V gene. The CDR3 reads CAISAGEDYGYTF. The CDR3 DNA reads as TGTGCCATCTCTGCAGGGGAAGACTATGGCTACACCTTC.

This clone turned up a few times. The chain carries TRBV5-1 and TRBJ1-1; D might be TRBD1 (6 bases). Trimming left V 5 bases short and J 0 bases short, with 11 bases between. The CDR3 has 14 amino acids. CDR1 SGHRS and CDR2 YFSETQ come from the germline V gene. CDR3 nucleotides: TGCGCCAGCAGACTGGGACAAGTGAACACTGAAGCTTTCTTT. Amino acid sequence: CASRLGQVNTEAFF.

This clone was observed a few times. V gene TRBV7-9 combines with J gene TRBJ2-5; possible D gene TRBD2, 6 bases. CDR1 and CDR2 (germline): SEHNR, FQNEAQ (reference sequence). The CDR3 is made up of 16 amino acids. V was trimmed by 5 bases and J by 2 bases, leaving 18 bases between them. In DNA, the CDR3 is TGTGCCAGCAGCCCCGCGACGGGACTCCTTCAAGAGACCCAGTACTTC. Its translation is CASSPATGLLQETQYF.

A single count supports this clone. The V call is TRBV27, the J call TRBJ1-6; D is ambiguous. The germline V and J ends were trimmed by 6 bases and 0 bases, with 3 bases remaining between them. Germline loops: CDR1 MNHEY, CDR2 SMNVEV (reference sequence). This CDR3 region has 13 residues. CDR3 residues: CASRSSYNSPLHF. The DNA of the CDR3 is TGTGCCAGCAGGAGCTCCTATAATTCACCCCTCCACTTT.

This chain links TRBV5-1 with TRBJ1-2; no clear D. Trimming removed 0 bases from V and 1 base from J, with 4 bases in between. CDR1 is SGHRS and CDR2 is YFSETQ in the germline V gene. The CDR3 covers 13 residues. The CDR3 spells CASSLDSNYGYTF. CDR3 nucleotides: TGCGCCAGCAGCTTGGACAGTAACTATGGCTACACCTTC.